These 24 T cell receptor beta chains were sequenced from one sample in a study of technical replicates of blood from several donors. Here immunoSEQ multiplex PCR was the method, and the copy in TCRdb shows in-frame clones only, minus some. The data hold about 75,000 clones, with around 97% observed a single time. The sequenced sample consisted of T cells isolated from PBMCs. The origin of the receptors is a human donor in good health.

The chain links TRBV30 to TRBJ1-1; no clear D gene. This CDR3 is 14 amino acids long. Germline V lookup: CDR1 GTSNPN, CDR2 SVGIG (reference sequence). The germline V and J ends were trimmed by 7 bases and 0 bases, with 15 bases remaining between them. CDR3 sequence (DNA): TGTGCCTACGTTTGGAATCAGGTGAACACTGAAGCTTTCTTT. It codes for CAYVWNQVNTEAFF. Full variable domain (outside the CDR3, taken from reference TRBV30 and TRBJ1-1): SQTIHQWPATLVQPVGSPLSLECTVEGTSNPNLYWYRQAAGRGLQLLFYSVGIGQISSEVPQNLSASRPQDRQFILSSKKLLLSDSGFYLCAYVWNQVNTEAFFGQGTRLTVV.

This rearrangement joins TRBV4-1 to TRBJ2-3; D possibly corresponds to TRBD2 (5 bases). The CDR3 runs to 16 residues. The germline gives CDR1 MGHRA, CDR2 YSYEKL. V was cut by 1 base and J by 4 bases, with 15 bases left in between. This CDR3 reads CASSQGLSNGADTQYF. The CDR3 DNA reads as TGCGCCAGCAGCCAAGGTCTTAGTAACGGGGCAGATACGCAGTATTTT.

The V gene is TRBV29-1, the J gene TRBJ1-1, with a tentative D call TRBD1 (5 bases). Looked up from germline, CDR1 is SQVTM and CDR2 is ANQGSEA. Trimming took off 4 bases at V and 5 bases at J, with 14 bases between the two ends. The CDR3 length is 13 residues. The DNA of the CDR3 is TGCAGCGTTGTTCCAGGGCAGAAGACTGAAGCTTTCTTT. It encodes CSVVPGQKTEAFF.

The chain carries TRBV10-3 and TRBJ2-1, with no clear D. The CDR3 extends over 14 amino acids. Germline CDR1 is ENHRY and CDR2 is SYGVKD. V dropped 7 bases and J dropped 2 bases, with 12 bases sitting between them. CDR3 bases: TGTGCCATCACGTCGACTTCCCCCTACAATGAGCAGTTCTTC. The encoded protein is CAITSTSPYNEQFF.

V usage is TRBV7-3 and J usage is TRBJ2-5; 9 bases are shared with TRBD1. Germline V CDR1 and CDR2: SGHTA, FQGTGA. The CDR3 is 14 residues long. Trimming cost V 1 base and J 6 bases; bases outside gene matches: 3. CDR3 residues: CASSLNRGHKTQYF. The CDR3 nucleotides are TGTGCCAGCAGCTTAAACAGGGGGCACAAGACCCAGTACTTC. Filled out from reference TRBV7-3 and TRBJ2-5, the complete variable domain reads GAGVSQTPSNKVTEKGKYVELRCDPISGHTALYWYRQSLGQGPEFLIYFQGTGAADDSGLPNDRFFAVRPEGSVSTLKIQRTERGDSAVYLCASSLNRGHKTQYFGPGTRLLVL.

V usage is TRBV6-5 and J usage is TRBJ1-5, with 9 bases matching TRBD1. J was trimmed by 5 bases and V by 6 bases; bases with no gene match: 8. The CDR3 totals 15 residues. Germline CDR1 MNHEY, CDR2 SVGAGI. The CDR3: CASSRDRASDQPQHF. The CDR3 DNA follows: TGTGCCAGCAGCCGGGACAGGGCGTCGGATCAGCCCCAGCATTTT.

The J gene is TRBJ2-7, the V gene TRBV5-1; 7 nucleotides line up with TRBD2. The CDR3 length is 16 residues. The germline CDR1 and CDR2 sequences are SGHRS and YFSETQ. V lost 2 bases to trimming and J lost 2 bases; unmatched junction nucleotides: 10. CDR3 in amino acids: CASSFPKAGDTYEQYF. The CDR3 nucleotides read TGCGCCAGCAGCTTTCCAAAGGCGGGAGATACCTACGAGCAGTACTTC.

The V gene is TRBV5-1, the J gene TRBJ2-5; TRBD1 matches 11 bases. After removal of 4 bases from V and 0 bases from J, the junction contained 5 bases not matched to a gene. The CDR3 runs 16 residues. Germline V lookup: CDR1 SGHRS, CDR2 YFSETQ. This chain's CDR3 is CASSPGTGGYQETQYF. CDR3 nucleotide sequence: TGCGCCAGCAGCCCAGGGACAGGGGGGTACCAAGAGACCCAGTACTTC.

The chain has TRBV6-5 and TRBJ2-5; the match to TRBD2 covers 8 bases. The CDR3 runs to 14 residues. V was pared by 2 bases and J by 5 bases, with 4 bases of the junction left unmatched. The germline CDR1 and CDR2 sequences are MNHEY and SVGAGI. Here the CDR3 reads CASSYSGSGETQYF. The CDR3 coding sequence is TGTGCCAGCAGTTACAGCGGGAGTGGGGAGACCCAGTACTTC.

The V and J genes are TRBV5-1 and TRBJ2-1; 8 bases agree with TRBD1. The V gene's germline CDR1 is SGHRS and CDR2 YFSETQ. The CDR3 is made up of 13 amino acids. Trimming took 2 bases from V and 9 from J; bases not matched to a gene: 4. CDR3 sequence (DNA): TGCGCCAGCAGCTTAGACAGGGGTGGTGAGCAGTTCTTC. Translation gives CASSLDRGGEQFF.

The chain couples TRBV15 to TRBJ1-4; D is possibly TRBD1 (5 bases). This CDR3 spans 13 amino acids. Trimming shortened V by 0 bases and J by 15 bases, and 14 bases separated the two germline ends. Germline CDR1 and CDR2: LNHNV and YYDKDF (reference sequence). As DNA, the CDR3 is TGTGCCACCAGCAGAGATCGAGTGCAGGGATTGTTTTTT. Amino acid sequence: CATSRDRVQGLFF.

The DNA of the CDR3 is TGCAGTCTACGGGAGGACTATGGCTACACCTTC. Protein product: CSLREDYGYTF. The V gene is TRBV29-1, the J gene TRBJ1-2; D unclear. Germline CDR1 is SQVTM and CDR2 is ANQGSEA. This CDR3 is built from 11 residues. Supplemented by reference TRBV29-1 and TRBJ1-2, the full variable domain reads SAVISQKPSRDICQRGTSLTIQCQVDSQVTMMFWYRQQPGQSLTLIATANQGSEATYESGFVIDKFPISRPNLTFSTLTVSNMSPEDSSIYLCSLREDYGYTFGSGTRLTVV.

This clone was seen only a few times. The rearrangement links TRBV18 to TRBJ1-5; 12 bases line up with TRBD1. The CDR3 runs to 15 residues. Trimming cost V 3 bases and J 11 bases; bases outside gene matches: 8. The V gene's germline CDR1 is KGHSH and CDR2 LQKENI. DNA of the CDR3: TGTGCCAGCTCACCGTCCGGGACAGGGGGCGAAACCCAGCATTTT. Translating gives CASSPSGTGGETQHF.

V usage is TRBV28 and J usage is TRBJ2-7; tentative D call: TRBD2 (5 bases). Germline CDR1 is MDHEN and CDR2 is SYDVKM. This CDR3 contains 11 residues. V lost 1 base and J 10 bases, leaving 8 bases between the germline ends. CDR3 sequence reads: CASSLFEGQYF. CDR3 DNA sequence: TGTGCCAGCAGTTTATTCGAGGGACAGTACTTC.

This clone has a single count. This rearrangement joins TRBV13 to TRBJ2-1, with D unclear. Trimming removed 1 base from V and 9 bases from J, with 4 bases in between. The CDR3 totals 11 residues. Germline-derived CDR1 and CDR2 are PRHDT and FYEKMQ (reference sequence). CDR3 loop: CASSLESEQFF. CDR3 bases: TGTGCCAGCAGCTTAGAGAGTGAGCAGTTCTTC.

V gene TRBV7-8 combines with J gene TRBJ2-1; TRBD2 matches at 8 bases. Unmatched junction bases numbered 5, after V lost 1 base and J lost 0 bases. In germline, CDR1 is SGHVS, CDR2 FQNEAQ. The CDR3 totals 17 residues. For the CDR3, the DNA is TGTGCCAGCAGCTTAGGACGCGGGGGGAGCTCCTACAATGAGCAGTTCTTC. Its translation is CASSLGRGGSSYNEQFF.

This sequence joins TRBV7-3 and TRBJ2-1; 14 nucleotides line up with TRBD2. CDR1 is SGHTA, CDR2 FQGTGA, per germline. V was clipped by 3 bases and J by 5 bases; unmatched bases: 12. CDR3 length equals 19 residues. The CDR3 DNA is TGTGCCAGCAGCTTCAATCCGGGACTAGCGGGAGTAGAGAACAATGAGCAGTTCTTC. Translating it yields CASSFNPGLAGVENNEQFF.

This chain joins TRBV27 and TRBJ2-1, with 7 bases lining up with TRBD2. Trimming removed 7 bases from V and 0 bases from J; junction bases left unmatched: 3. Germline V lookup: CDR1 MNHEY, CDR2 SMNVEV (reference sequence). The CDR3 is 14 amino acids. The CDR3 DNA follows: TGTGCCAGCATTAGCGGGCCCTCCTACAATGAGCAGTTCTTC. It yields the protein CASISGPSYNEQFF.

The V gene is TRBV27, the J gene TRBJ2-1; 12 bases map to TRBD2. Unmatched junction bases numbered 4, after V lost 3 bases and J lost 7 bases. The CDR3 is made up of 15 amino acids. Germline CDR1 is MNHEY and CDR2 is SMNVEV (reference sequence). The CDR3 coding sequence is TGTGCCAGCAGTTTGGGACTAGCGGGCCTAAATGAGCAGTTCTTC. Amino acids: CASSLGLAGLNEQFF.

The chain recombines TRBV9 with TRBJ1-3; maybe TRBD1 (5 bases). Germline loops: CDR1 SGDLS, CDR2 YYNGEE. Deletions cut 0 bases from V and 3 bases from J, with 13 bases between. The CDR3 covers 16 residues. CDR3 sequence: CASSVAEQDVGNTIYF. DNA of the CDR3: TGTGCCAGCAGCGTAGCTGAACAGGACGTTGGAAACACCATATATTTT.

This rearrangement joins TRBV11-2 to TRBJ1-5; the match to TRBD1 covers 8 bases. Germline V gene lookup returns CDR1 SGHAT and CDR2 FQNNGV. The CDR3 has 15 residues. The ends lost 5 bases at V and 6 bases at J; junction bases unmatched: 9. The CDR3 nucleotides read TGTGCCAGCAGCCGGACAGGGTTATTGGGTCAGCCCCAGCATTTT. Its translation: CASSRTGLLGQPQHF.

The gene calls are TRBV20-1 and TRBJ2-7, with no clear D. The V gene lost 2 bases and the J gene lost 2 bases, with 4 bases spanning the gap. Germline loops: CDR1 DFQATT, CDR2 SNEGSKA (reference sequence). This CDR3 is built from 11 residues. The CDR3 protein is CSARSPYEQYF. For the CDR3, the DNA is TGCAGTGCTAGATCTCCCTACGAGCAGTACTTC.

The CDR3 sequence is CASSPSGSGRYYEQYF. CDR3 DNA: TGTGCCAGTAGTCCATCTGGGAGTGGTCGGTATTACGAGCAGTACTTC. This chain links TRBV19 with TRBJ2-7; D is possibly TRBD2 (5 bases). The V gene lost 5 bases and the J gene lost 4 bases, with 21 bases spanning the gap. Germline loops: CDR1 LNHDA, CDR2 SQIVND (reference sequence). The CDR3 extends over 16 amino acids.

This sequence joins TRBV6-1 and TRBJ1-5, with D perhaps TRBD1 (5 bases). The CDR3 is 13 amino acids. Trimming cost V 3 bases and J 4 bases, with 7 bases left between them. The V gene's germline CDR1 is MNHNS and CDR2 SASEGT. The CDR3 reads CASSDRENQPQHF. The CDR3 DNA is TGTGCCAGCAGTGACAGGGAAAATCAGCCCCAGCATTTT.